This passage covers 18 T cell receptor beta chains from one sample sequenced in a study of cytomegalovirus exposure and HLA in healthy donors. The study ran its PCR with 60 Vbeta and 13 Jbeta primers. TCRdb keeps only in-frame clones here, not all; method: immunoSEQ multiplex PCR. This table holds about 200,000 clones, approximately 79% found once. The sample comprised PBMCs. These receptors all come from a girl aged 10 to 17 in good health and CMV-seropositive.

This rearrangement joins TRBV29-1 to TRBJ2-2; D is perhaps TRBD1 (5 bases). This CDR3 comprises 12 residues. Trimming removed 6 bases at V and 5 bases at J, with 10 bases between. The V gene's germline CDR1 is SQVTM and CDR2 ANQGSEA. The DNA for the CDR3 is TGCAGCGTACAGGCCCGAACCGGGGAGCTGTTTTTT. It translates to CSVQARTGELFF.

The genes are TRBV14 and TRBJ2-3; TRBD1 matches 10 bases. The CDR3 extends over 16 amino acids. CDR1 and CDR2 from the germline V gene are SGHDN and FVKESK. The V gene end was trimmed by 2 bases and the J gene end by 4 bases; junction bases not matched to a gene: 6. This CDR3 is CASSQPGQGHSDTQYF. The CDR3 coding sequence is TGTGCCAGCAGCCAACCGGGACAGGGGCATTCAGATACGCAGTATTTT.

This clone turned up a few times. The V and J genes are TRBV7-9 and TRBJ2-3; D remains unclear. Trimming pared 2 bases from V and 2 bases from J, leaving 11 bases between. Germline loops: CDR1 SEHNR, CDR2 FQNEAQ (reference sequence). This CDR3 has 15 amino acids. Here the CDR3 reads CASSLLTDPTDTQYF. The CDR3 nucleotides are TGTGCCAGCAGCTTATTAACAGACCCCACAGATACGCAGTATTTT. Together with reference TRBV7-9 and TRBJ2-3, the CDR3 gives the full variable domain: DTGVSQNPRHKITKRGQNVTFRCDPISEHNRLYWYRQTLGQGPEFLTYFQNEAQLEKSRLLSDRFSAERPKGSFSTLEIQRTEQGDSAMYLCASSLLTDPTDTQYFGPGTRLTVL.

This clone was seen a few times. This chain joins TRBV7-2 and TRBJ1-2; possibly TRBD1 for D (5 bases). V gave up 2 bases and J gave up 4 bases, with 14 bases separating them. Germline CDR1 reads SGHTA; CDR2 reads FQGNSA. The CDR3 runs to 15 residues. The CDR3 protein is CASSLTGGGGYGYTF. The CDR3 nucleotides read TGTGCCAGCAGCTTAACGGGGGGTGGAGGCTATGGCTACACCTTC.

The V gene is TRBV9, the J gene TRBJ2-1; TRBD1 aligns across 10 bases. Germline assignment: CDR1 SGDLS and CDR2 YYNGEE. After removal of 4 bases from V and 15 bases from J, the junction contained 10 bases not matched to a gene. This CDR3 is 13 amino acids long. CDR3 residues: CASSPRTGGGLFF. CDR3 coding DNA: TGTGCCAGCAGCCCACGGACAGGGGGGGGTTTGTTCTTC.

The chain couples TRBV5-4 to TRBJ2-5; D might be TRBD1 (5 bases). Trimming left V 3 bases short and J 5 bases short, with 8 bases between. Germline V gives CDR1 SGHNT, CDR2 YYREEE (reference sequence). The length of the CDR3 is 12 residues. CDR3 DNA sequence: TGTGCCAGCAGCTCAGGGTGGGAGACCCAGTACTTC. It is translated as CASSSGWETQYF.

The count of this clone is one. V and J are TRBV5-4 and TRBJ1-2, with D possibly TRBD1 on 5 matching bases. V was pared by 1 base and J by 5 bases, with 15 bases between. The V gene's germline CDR1 is SGHNT and CDR2 YYREEE (reference sequence). The CDR3 contains 15 residues. As DNA, the CDR3 is TGTGCCAGCAGCTTGCGGGGGGGGTCTGGGTATGGCTACACCTTC. It translates to CASSLRGGSGYGYTF.

The chain is built from TRBV11-2 and TRBJ2-7; TRBD2 aligns across 8 bases. This CDR3 comprises 14 residues. Unmatched junction bases numbered 2, after V lost 2 bases and J lost 2 bases. Germline-derived CDR1 and CDR2 are SGHAT and FQNNGV. CDR3 nucleotide sequence: TGTGCCAGCAGCTTAACGGGGGGGCCCTACGAGCAGTACTTC. Translating gives CASSLTGGPYEQYF.

This chain joins TRBV6-1 and TRBJ2-7, with D tentatively TRBD1 or TRBD2 (5 bases each). The germline gives CDR1 MNHNS, CDR2 SASEGT. This CDR3 contains 12 residues. The CDR3 bases are TGTGCCAGCAGTTCCGGGACGTCCAGCCACAGGGTC. This translates into CASSSGTSSHRV.

This rearrangement joins TRBV28 to TRBJ1-2, with D tentatively TRBD1 (5 bases). The germline V gene has CDR1 MDHEN and CDR2 SYDVKM. The CDR3 has 10 residues. The CDR3 region has the DNA TGTGCTTCAGGGCAGGGAGGCTACACCTTC. Encoded protein: CASGQGGYTF.

The chain joins TRBV4-3 to TRBJ1-4; D is unresolved. CDR3 length: 15 amino acids. Germline V gene sequence: CDR1 LGHNA, CDR2 YSLEER. The V end lost 1 base, the J end lost 0 bases, and 6 bases lay between the germline ends. The CDR3 DNA follows: TGCGCCAGCAGCCAAGTACAGCCAACTAATGAAAAACTGTTTTTT. It codes for CASSQVQPTNEKLFF.

The chain couples TRBV6-5 to TRBJ1-6, with D tentatively TRBD1 (5 bases). CDR3 length equals 16 residues. Germline values: CDR1 MNHEY, CDR2 SVGAGI. Trimming pared 2 bases from V and 7 bases from J, leaving 15 bases between. CDR3 region: CASSYVSGRTNSPLHF. In DNA form, the CDR3 reads TGTGCCAGCAGTTACGTGTCAGGGAGGACAAATTCACCCCTCCACTTT.

The V gene is TRBV7-2, the J gene TRBJ2-1; TRBD2 matches at 8 bases. Germline-derived CDR1 and CDR2 are SGHTA and FQGNSA. Trimming at V came to 5 bases and at J to 8 bases, leaving 14 bases not matched to a gene. The CDR3 runs to 16 residues. The CDR3 protein is CASSLQRGFLSYEQFF. The CDR3 nucleotides read TGTGCCAGCAGCCTCCAGCGGGGGTTTTTATCGTATGAGCAGTTCTTC.

The chain links TRBV15 to TRBJ1-5; 11 nucleotides line up with TRBD1. Germline loops: CDR1 LNHNV, CDR2 YYDKDF (reference sequence). V trimming: 1 base; J trimming: 6 bases; junction bases outside the gene matches: 5. The length of the CDR3 is 16 residues. The CDR3, as DNA: TGTGCCACCAGCAGAGTTACGGGGACAGGGGGTCAGCCCCAGCATTTT. Protein: CATSRVTGTGGQPQHF.

This chain's CDR3 is CASSLGQGWNQPQHF. CDR3 nucleotide sequence: TGTGCCAGCAGTTTGGGACAGGGATGGAATCAGCCCCAGCATTTT. This chain links TRBV27 with TRBJ1-5, with TRBD1 identical over 9 bases. Germline-derived CDR1 and CDR2 are MNHEY and SMNVEV (reference sequence). This CDR3 contains 15 residues. V gave up 3 bases and J gave up 4 bases; unmatched junction bases: 4.

The V call is TRBV7-8, the J call TRBJ2-2; D might be TRBD1 (5 bases). The germline gives CDR1 SGHVS, CDR2 FQNEAQ. Trimming left V 5 bases short and J 6 bases short, with 13 bases between. There are 14 residues in the CDR3. The CDR3 spells CASSRQGRAGELFF. The CDR3 nucleotides are TGTGCCAGCAGCAGGCAGGGTCGGGCCGGGGAGCTGTTTTTT.

This clone was seen only a few times. Written as DNA, the CDR3 is TGTGCCAGCAGTTACGCTAGCGGGGGGCCAGATACGCAGTATTTT. This encodes CASSYASGGPDTQYF. The V call is TRBV6-5, the J call TRBJ2-3, with 11 bases identical to TRBD2. Losses at the gene ends were 2 bases for V and 4 bases for J; bases not matched to a gene: 2. The CDR3 spans 15 residues. The germline CDR1 and CDR2 sequences are MNHEY and SVGAGI.

The chain combines TRBV27 with TRBJ2-1; 8 bases fit TRBD2. The junction had 4 bases not matched to a gene; V was cut back by 6 bases and J by 0 bases. CDR3 length: 15 amino acids. Germline V CDR1 and CDR2: MNHEY, SMNVEV (reference sequence). For the CDR3, the DNA is TGTGCCAGCAGACCCGGACTAGCCTCCTACAATGAGCAGTTCTTC. Encoded protein: CASRPGLASYNEQFF.